These 27 T cell receptor beta chains were all obtained from the same sample, sequenced in a study of metastatic and nonmetastatic thyroid tumors (dated by TCRdb to the early 2020s). No treatment had been received by any patient before thyroid surgery. Library preparation employed PCR. The sequencing machine was an Illumina HiSeq 4000. The public reads were reanalyzed by TCRdb: fastp trimming at Q25, MiXCR alignment, in-frame beta chains only. In all, the sample holds thousands of clones, and roughly a third of those were seen once. The ten largest clones add up to approximately 19% of the sample. The sequencing sample was made of adjacent normal tissue. These receptors originate from a female donor with papillary thyroid cancer or a benign thyroid nodule (not recorded which). Some clones in this sample may be carry-over from other donors' samples.

This chain uses TRBV30 with TRBJ2-6; 11 bases are shared with TRBD1. The germline gives CDR1 GTSNPN, CDR2 SVGIG (reference sequence). J lost 4 bases, V lost 8 bases, and 13 bases had no gene match. The CDR3 sequence is 17 residues long. CDR3: CAHGGGTGGSGANVLTF. The DNA for the CDR3 is TGTGCCCACGGAGGGGGGACAGGGGGATCCGGGGCCAACGTCCTGACTTTC. Full variable domain (rest looked up from reference TRBV30 and TRBJ2-6): SQTIHQWPATLVQPVGSPLSLECTVEGTSNPNLYWYRQAAGRGLQLLFYSVGIGQISSEVPQNLSASRPQDRQFILSSKKLLLSDSGFYLCAHGGGTGGSGANVLTFGAGSRLTVL.

In its sample, this clone ranks as large (0.1 to 1%). The V call is TRBV20-1, the J call TRBJ1-1; D is ambiguous. The CDR3 has 15 amino acids. Trimming cost V 0 bases and J 3 bases, with 14 bases left between them. In germline, CDR1 is DFQATT, CDR2 SNEGSKA (reference sequence). The CDR3 DNA reads TGCAGTGCTAGAGATCCAGGAAGGAGTGACACTGAAGCTTTCTTT. It encodes CSARDPGRSDTEAFF.

Regarding this clone: Germline is not matched at one junction end, which may reflect a read error. This rearrangement joins TRBV27 to TRBJ2-3; D gene ambiguous. Germline lookup yields CDR1 MNHEY and CDR2 SMNVEV (reference sequence). The length of the CDR3 is 12 residues. The CDR3 DNA reads as TGTGCCAGCAGTTCTCGGACGCATACGCAGGATTTT. Its protein is CASSSRTHTQDF.

Judged by abundance, this clone is medium-sized. The chain recombines TRBV15 with TRBJ1-1; D is uncertain. The V gene's germline CDR1 is LNHNV and CDR2 YYDKDF (reference sequence). This CDR3 is built from 14 residues. Trimming took 3 bases from V and 1 from J, leaving 9 bases between them. CDR3 region: CATSSFTGNTEAFF. CDR3 DNA sequence: TGTGCCACCAGCAGCTTTACGGGGAACACTGAAGCTTTCTTT.

This clone was observed a few times. This sequence joins TRBV27 and TRBJ2-7, with a tentative D call TRBD1 (6 bases). This CDR3 is 15 amino acids long. From germline, CDR1 is MNHEY and CDR2 SMNVEV (reference sequence). V was shortened by 3 bases and J by 3 bases, with 15 bases between the two germline ends. The CDR3: CASSFKLGQNYEQYF. DNA for the CDR3: TGTGCCAGCAGTTTTAAACTCGGACAGAACTACGAGCAGTACTTC.

This clone is classed as medium-sized. A read error may explain this, as a much larger clone is one base away. This sample also contains other DNA sequences that code for the same CDR3. The chain carries TRBV6-2 or TRBV6-3 and TRBJ1-2; possibly TRBD1 for D (6 bases). The CDR3 loop spans 14 amino acids. V lost 7 bases to trimming and J lost 4 bases, with 16 bases between them. Germline V gene lookup returns CDR1 MNHEY and CDR2 SVGEGT. CDR3 nucleotides: TGTGCCAGCACTCAACCCGGGACACCCTATGGCTACACCTTC. Its protein is CASTQPGTPYGYTF.

This clone was counted only a few times. The V call is TRBV2, the J call TRBJ1-1, with unresolved D. The germline V gene has CDR1 SNHLY and CDR2 FYNNEI. CDR3 length: 14 amino acids. Trimming took off 1 base at V and 3 bases at J, with 9 bases between the two ends. CDR3 in DNA: TGTGCCAGCAGTGAAGATAGGAGGGACACTGAAGCTTTCTTT. It specifies CASSEDRRDTEAFF.

This chain links TRBV27 with TRBJ2-2; D is unresolved. Germline V gives CDR1 MNHEY, CDR2 SMNVEV (reference sequence). The ends were cut back, 3 bases at V and 5 bases at J, with 13 bases in the middle. The CDR3 runs 15 residues. The CDR3, as DNA: TGTGCCAGCAGTTTGGGCAGCTTAGGGACCGGGGAGCTGTTTTTT. As protein: CASSLGSLGTGELFF.

This clone was picked up a small number of times. The J gene is TRBJ2-7, the V gene TRBV6-1; TRBD2 aligns across 14 bases. The CDR3 runs 15 residues. CDR1 and CDR2 from the germline V gene are MNHNS and SASEGT. Trimming at V came to 6 bases and at J to 6 bases, leaving 7 bases not matched to a gene. The CDR3 protein is CASSPGLAGVGEQYF. In DNA, the CDR3 is TGTGCCAGCAGCCCGGGACTAGCGGGAGTAGGCGAGCAGTACTTC.

This clone has more than one count but fewer than ten. V is TRBV5-1 and J is TRBJ2-7, with 8 bases lining up with TRBD1. This CDR3 contains 16 residues. The germline CDR1 and CDR2 sequences are SGHRS and YFSETQ. Trimming cost V 2 bases and J 0 bases; bases outside gene matches: 7. CDR3 amino acids: CASSLGTGPLSYEQYF. In DNA form, the CDR3 reads TGCGCCAGCAGCTTAGGGACAGGCCCCCTCTCCTACGAGCAGTACTTC. Full variable domain (rest looked up from reference TRBV5-1 and TRBJ2-7): KAGVTQTPRYLIKTRGQQVTLSCSPISGHRSVSWYQQTPGQGLQFLFEYFSETQRNKGNFPGRFSGRQFSNSRSEMNVSTLELGDSALYLCASSLGTGPLSYEQYFGPGTRLTVT.

This clone was observed a handful of times. The chain joins TRBV12-3 or TRBV12-4 to TRBJ2-7; 7 bases are shared with TRBD1. The V segment lost 7 bases and the J segment 3 bases; nucleotides outside the gene matches: 6. This CDR3 has 13 residues. DNA for the CDR3: TGTGCCAGCACCTTGACAGGGTTCTACGAGCAGTACTTC. It encodes CASTLTGFYEQYF.

The chain couples TRBV20-1 to TRBJ1-2; TRBD1 is a possible D gene (5 bases). The CDR3 loop spans 14 amino acids. Trimming removed 3 bases from V and 7 bases from J, with 18 bases in between. In germline, CDR1 is DFQATT, CDR2 SNEGSKA (reference sequence). CDR3 DNA: TGCAGTGCTAGTAAGGGGACTGGAACCTTTGGCTACACCTTC. Amino acids: CSASKGTGTFGYTF.

This rearrangement joins TRBV19 to TRBJ1-5; TRBD1 matches at 8 bases. Germline loops: CDR1 LNHDA, CDR2 SQIVND (reference sequence). The ends lost 3 bases at V and 5 bases at J; junction bases unmatched: 3. This CDR3 has 14 residues. CDR3 sequence reads: CASSIPGGHQPQHF. CDR3 sequence (DNA): TGTGCCAGTAGTATTCCAGGGGGCCATCAGCCCCAGCATTTT. Full variable domain (rest looked up from reference TRBV19 and TRBJ1-5): DGGITQSPKYLFRKEGQNVTLSCEQNLNHDAMYWYRQDPGQGLRLIYYSQIVNDFQKGDIAEGYSVSREKKESFPLTVTSAQKNPTAFYLCASSIPGGHQPQHFGDGTRLSIL.

V is TRBV7-2 and J is TRBJ2-2, with D possibly being TRBD2 (6 bases). Germline V gene sequence: CDR1 SGHTA, CDR2 FQGNSA. The CDR3 is 13 residues long. The V and J ends lost 8 bases and 0 bases respectively, with 7 bases between them. The CDR3 here is CASGGANTGELFF. The CDR3 region has the DNA TGTGCCAGCGGCGGGGCGAACACCGGGGAGCTGTTTTTT. The full variable domain, rest sourced from reference TRBV7-2 and TRBJ2-2, is GAGVSQSPSNKVTEKGKDVELRCDPISGHTALYWYRQSLGQGLEFLIYFQGNSAPDKSGLPSDRFSAERTGGSVSTLTIQRTQQEDSAVYLCASGGANTGELFFGEGSRLTVL.

The chain couples TRBV28 to TRBJ1-2, with no clear D. V was cut by 2 bases and J by 3 bases, with 13 bases left in between. CDR1 and CDR2 from the germline V gene are MDHEN and SYDVKM. The CDR3 length is 15 residues. CDR3 region: CASSLIRRRDYGYTF. Written as DNA, the CDR3 is TGTGCCAGCAGTTTAATCCGTCGGAGGGACTATGGCTACACCTTC.

The V gene is TRBV11-1, the J gene TRBJ1-1; the D gene is possibly TRBD1 (6 bases). The CDR3 loop spans 16 amino acids. V lost 5 bases, J lost 0 bases, and 16 bases lay in between. Per germline, CDR1 SGHAT and CDR2 FQDESV (reference sequence). Here the CDR3 DNA reads TGTGCCAGCAGCAATTCGACAGGTCCCGTGAACACTGAAGCTTTCTTT. Amino acid sequence: CASSNSTGPVNTEAFF.

The chain employs TRBV20-1 and TRBJ1-5, with D perhaps matching TRBD1 (6 bases). The germline V and J ends were trimmed by 0 bases and 12 bases, with 15 bases remaining between them. This CDR3 is 13 amino acids long. Germline CDR1 reads DFQATT; CDR2 reads SNEGSKA (reference sequence). The CDR3 is CSARDSGTPLQHF. Written as DNA, the CDR3 is TGCAGTGCTAGAGACTCCGGGACACCCCTCCAGCATTTT.

This clone is deemed large. This chain joins TRBV6-2 or TRBV6-3 and TRBJ2-1; D unresolved. The CDR3 consists of 11 residues. V lost 8 bases and J 7 bases, leaving 9 bases between the germline ends. The germline CDR1 and CDR2 sequences are MNHEY and SVGEGT. DNA of the CDR3: TGTGCCAGCGGCTACGTAAATGAGCAGTTCTTC. This gives the protein CASGYVNEQFF.

By proportion, this clone is medium-sized. V is TRBV5-6 and J is TRBJ2-5, with TRBD1 matching over 11 bases. Trimming at V came to 4 bases and at J to 3 bases, leaving 5 bases not matched to a gene. The CDR3 consists of 15 residues. Per the germline V gene, CDR1 is SGHDT and CDR2 is YYEEEE. The CDR3 sequence is CASSQPGQGEETQYF. The CDR3 DNA follows: TGTGCCAGCAGCCAACCGGGACAGGGGGAAGAGACCCAGTACTTC. Drawing the rest from reference TRBV5-6 and TRBJ2-5, the complete variable domain is DAGVTQSPTHLIKTRGQQVTLRCSPKSGHDTVSWYQQALGQGPQFIFQYYEEEERQRGNFPDRFSGHQFPNYSSELNVNALLLGDSALYLCASSQPGQGEETQYFGPGTRLLVL.

This clone was counted only a few times. The V and J genes are TRBV6-2 or TRBV6-3 and TRBJ2-7, with 10 bases identical to TRBD1. J lost 5 bases, V lost 6 bases, and 10 bases had no gene match. The CDR3 extends over 15 amino acids. Germline V CDR1 and CDR2: MNHEY, SVGEGT. The DNA for the CDR3 is TGTGCCAGCAGACCGCCGGGACAGGGGAGGAACGAGCAGTACTTC. This gives the protein CASRPPGQGRNEQYF.

By share of the sample, this clone is large. The chain has TRBV12-3 or TRBV12-4 and TRBJ1-3; D gene uncertain. The CDR3 runs 16 residues. V was shortened by 5 bases and J by 0 bases, with 14 bases between the two germline ends. The DNA for the CDR3 is TGTGCCAGCAGTGCGGACCGAACTCTCTCTGGAAACACCATATATTTT. Amino acid sequence: CASSADRTLSGNTIYF.

As regards this clone: It is likely a read error, because the conserved phenylalanine at the end of the CDR3 is missing. The limits of the CDR3 on the DNA are not certain, so only TCRdb's listed CDR3 is given. The chain uses TRBV28 and TRBJ2-7; the tabulated D call, TRBD2, remains unverified against the DNA. Germline V gene data show CDR1 as MDHEN and CDR2 as SYDVKM. Inclusive of both ends, the CDR3 amounts to 14 amino acids. CDR3 in amino acids: CAGSPLLGRYEQNI.

The genes are TRBV6-1 and TRBJ2-7; D possibly corresponds to TRBD2 (6 bases). Germline V CDR1 and CDR2: MNHNS, SASEGT. The V and J ends lost 4 bases and 1 base respectively, with 8 bases between them. The CDR3 contains 13 residues. The CDR3 region is CASSVEGSYEQYF. The DNA for the CDR3 is TGTGCCAGCAGTGTGGAGGGTTCCTACGAGCAGTACTTC.

The chain links TRBV6-9 to TRBJ1-1; D unclear. Trimming took off 9 bases at V and 3 bases at J, with 17 bases between the two ends. Germline CDR1 MNHGY, CDR2 SVAAGI. The CDR3 is 14 amino acids. CDR3 in DNA: TGTGCCAGGAGATACCGCGTATGCGACACTGAAGCTTTCTTT. Its protein is CARRYRVCDTEAFF.

This chain links TRBV10-3 with TRBJ1-2; D gene ambiguous. Looked up from germline, CDR1 is ENHRY and CDR2 is SYGVKD. The CDR3 loop spans 13 amino acids. Trimming took 4 bases from V and 4 from J, leaving 10 bases between them. CDR3 region: CAISGSPGYGYTF. The CDR3 coding sequence is TGTGCCATCAGTGGGTCGCCCGGCTATGGCTACACCTTC.

A few counts support this clone. The chain joins TRBV27 to TRBJ1-2; 7 bases match TRBD1. This CDR3 has 15 residues. The junction had 6 bases not matched to a gene; V was cut back by 5 bases and J by 0 bases. Germline V gene data show CDR1 as MNHEY and CDR2 as SMNVEV (reference sequence). CDR3 nucleotides: TGTGCCAGCAGTCCTGCCGGGACAGCTAACTATGGCTACACCTTC. This codes for CASSPAGTANYGYTF.

This clone was counted once. The J gene is TRBJ2-7, the V gene TRBV11-2; D ambiguous. The V gene lost 4 bases and the J gene lost 1 base, with 14 bases spanning the gap. Germline V gene sequence: CDR1 SGHAT, CDR2 FQNNGV. The CDR3 totals 15 residues. The CDR3 loop is CASSSFQAMSYEQYF. The DNA of the CDR3 is TGTGCCAGCAGCTCCTTCCAGGCGATGTCCTACGAGCAGTACTTC.